This is a list of T cell receptor beta chains from one sample in a study of cytomegalovirus exposure and HLA in healthy donors. Clones were sequenced by immunoSEQ multiplex PCR, and TCRdb holds only the in-frame ones, with some missing. Among 110,000 to 150,000 clones, about 80% were seen once, and the ten largest hold 9.7%. The sequenced material came from PBMCs. All receptors come from a woman aged 55-70 years in good health and CMV-seropositive. The CDR3 runs from the conserved cysteine through the conserved F or W. The D gene is left open where the match is weak. Clone size appears in some rows only: once, few, many, or a class for an expanded clone.

D gene: TRBD1
V gene: TRBV2
J gene: TRBJ1-2
clone size: NA
CDR3 DNA: TGTGCCAGCAGGAGAGGGACAGGAAAAGTCTATGGCTACACCTTC
CDR3 protein: CASRRGTGKVYGYTF

D gene: TRBD2
V gene: TRBV7-2
J gene: TRBJ2-7
clone size: NA
CDR3 DNA: TGTGCCAGCAGCGCCCCCGGACTAGCTGTTTACGAGCAGTACTTC
CDR3 protein: CASSAPGLAVYEQYF

D gene: NA
V gene: TRBV4-3
J gene: TRBJ2-5
clone size: NA
CDR3 DNA: TGCGCCAGCAGCCAAGAATACGCAGTGGAGACCCAGTACTTC
CDR3 protein: CASSQEYAVETQYF

D gene: NA
V gene: TRBV5-1
J gene: TRBJ2-7
clone size: NA
CDR3 DNA: TGCGCCAGCAGCAGACTCCCGGGTATTGGTGATTCCTACGAGCAGTACTTC
CDR3 protein: CASSRLPGIGDSYEQYF

D gene: TRBD1
V gene: TRBV6-5
J gene: TRBJ1-2
clone size: NA
CDR3 DNA: TGTGCCAGCAGTTCCCCCGGGGGACAGGGGGCGGGTGGCTACACCTTC
CDR3 protein: CASSSPGGQGAGGYTF

D gene: NA
V gene: TRBV2
J gene: TRBJ2-7
clone size: NA
CDR3 DNA: TGTGCCAGCGGAGGTTACATTTCCTACGAGCAGTACTTC
CDR3 protein: CASGGYISYEQYF

D gene: TRBD1
V gene: TRBV5-1
J gene: TRBJ2-1
clone size: once
CDR3 DNA: TGCGCCAGCAGCTTGGGACAGGGGCGGAATGAGCAGTTCTTC
CDR3 protein: CASSLGQGRNEQFF

D gene: NA
V gene: TRBV5-1
J gene: TRBJ2-3
clone size: NA
CDR3 DNA: TGCGCCAGCAGCTTGACTGTAGGCACAGATACGCAGTATTTT
CDR3 protein: CASSLTVGTDTQYF

D gene: TRBD1
V gene: TRBV27
J gene: TRBJ1-2
clone size: NA
CDR3 DNA: TGTGCCAGCACGGGACAGGGGGCTCGAGGCTACACCTTC
CDR3 protein: CASTGQGARGYTF

D gene: TRBD2
V gene: TRBV29-1
J gene: TRBJ2-2
clone size: NA
CDR3 DNA: TGCAGCGTTGAGAGCGGGAGCGGGAGCGGGGAGCTGTTTTTT
CDR3 protein: CSVESGSGSGELFF

D gene: TRBD1
V gene: TRBV6-5
J gene: TRBJ2-7
clone size: once
CDR3 DNA: TGTGCCAGCAGTTACGATGGACAGGCCTCCTACGAGCAGTACTTC
CDR3 protein: CASSYDGQASYEQYF

D gene: TRBD1
V gene: TRBV19
J gene: TRBJ1-5
clone size: NA
CDR3 DNA: TGTGCCAGTAGACCTAAGACAGGGGTCAATCAGCCCCAGCATTTT
CDR3 protein: CASRPKTGVNQPQHF

D gene: TRBD1
V gene: TRBV19
J gene: TRBJ1-5
clone size: once
CDR3 DNA: TGTGCCAGTAGTACACCGGGACAGGGGGCTCCCGCGGGCAATCAGCCCCAGCATTTT
CDR3 protein: CASSTPGQGAPAGNQPQHF

D gene: NA
V gene: TRBV15
J gene: TRBJ2-7
clone size: NA
CDR3 DNA: TGTGCCACCAGCAGGGGCGGGACCTCGGGCGAGCAGTACTTC
CDR3 protein: CATSRGGTSGEQYF

D gene: NA
V gene: TRBV7-9
J gene: TRBJ1-2
clone size: NA
CDR3 DNA: TGTGCCAGCACCATAGCAGCAGGAACTAACTATGGCTACACCTTC
CDR3 protein: CASTIAAGTNYGYTF

D gene: NA
V gene: TRBV27
J gene: TRBJ2-7
clone size: NA
CDR3 DNA: TGTGCCAGCAGCCCGGGGAGTCTATACGAGCAGTACTTC
CDR3 protein: CASSPGSLYEQYF

D gene: NA
V gene: TRBV18
J gene: TRBJ1-3
clone size: NA
CDR3 DNA: TGTGCCAGCTCACCAGAACAAAATGGAAACACCATATATTTT
CDR3 protein: CASSPEQNGNTIYF

D gene: TRBD1
V gene: TRBV6-5
J gene: TRBJ2-5
clone size: NA
CDR3 DNA: TGTGCCAGCAGCCGGACAGGCTGGGAGACCCAGTACTTC
CDR3 protein: CASSRTGWETQYF

D gene: TRBD2
V gene: TRBV2
J gene: TRBJ2-7
clone size: NA
CDR3 DNA: TGTGCCAGCAGTGTGTCGAGCGGGAGCCTGTACGAGCAGTACTTC
CDR3 protein: CASSVSSGSLYEQYF

D gene: NA
V gene: TRBV19
J gene: TRBJ2-3
clone size: NA
CDR3 DNA: TGTGCCAGTAGTATGGCGGCGTCCGGCACAGATACGCAGTATTTT
CDR3 protein: CASSMAASGTDTQYF

D gene: NA
V gene: TRBV4-2
J gene: TRBJ1-4
clone size: NA
CDR3 DNA: TGTGCCAGCAGCCAAGATTCGCACGGGGATGAAAAACTGTTTTTT
CDR3 protein: CASSQDSHGDEKLFF

D gene: TRBD1
V gene: TRBV6-6
J gene: TRBJ1-4
clone size: NA
CDR3 DNA: TGTGCCAGCAGTCGGACAGGGACGACTAATGAAAAACTGTTTTTT
CDR3 protein: CASSRTGTTNEKLFF

D gene: TRBD1
V gene: TRBV6-6
J gene: TRBJ2-7
clone size: NA
CDR3 DNA: TGTGCCAGCAGTACCGCAAATGACAGGGGGCTAGGCGAGCAGTACTTC
CDR3 protein: CASSTANDRGLGEQYF

D gene: TRBD2
V gene: TRBV19
J gene: TRBJ2-3
clone size: few
CDR3 DNA: TGTGCCAGTAGCGTCATAGCGGGAGGGCCCGCAGATACGCAGTATTTT
CDR3 protein: CASSVIAGGPADTQYF

D gene: NA
V gene: TRBV27
J gene: TRBJ1-5
clone size: NA
CDR3 DNA: TGTGCCAGCAGTTTAGTTGTCGGGAATCAGCCCCAGCATTTT
CDR3 protein: CASSLVVGNQPQHF

D gene: NA
V gene: TRBV28
J gene: TRBJ2-5
clone size: NA
CDR3 DNA: TGTGCCAGCAGTTTAGAGTTTAAAGAGACCCAGTACTTC
CDR3 protein: CASSLEFKETQYF

D gene: NA
V gene: TRBV13
J gene: TRBJ2-7
clone size: NA
CDR3 DNA: TGTGCCAGCAGCTTCAGGCAGGGGACGATCGAGCAGTACTTC
CDR3 protein: CASSFRQGTIEQYF

D gene: NA
V gene: TRBV19
J gene: TRBJ2-5
clone size: NA
CDR3 DNA: TGTGCCAGTAGTGCATCCAGGGGGGTCGAGACCCAGTACTTC
CDR3 protein: CASSASRGVETQYF

D gene: NA
V gene: TRBV25-1
J gene: TRBJ2-1
clone size: NA
CDR3 DNA: TGTGCCAGCGAGCCTAGCGCGGCCTACAATGAGCAGTTCTTC
CDR3 protein: CASEPSAAYNEQFF

D gene: NA
V gene: TRBV30
J gene: TRBJ2-5
clone size: NA
CDR3 DNA: TGTGCCTGGAAGGGGGAGGGGCAAGAGACCCAGTACTTC
CDR3 protein: CAWKGEGQETQYF

D gene: NA
V gene: TRBV6-6
J gene: TRBJ1-3
clone size: few
CDR3 DNA: TGTGCCAGCAGTTACTCGAGGGATGGAAACACCATATATTTT
CDR3 protein: CASSYSRDGNTIYF

D gene: NA
V gene: TRBV30
J gene: TRBJ2-7
clone size: NA
CDR3 DNA: TGTGCCTGCGGGACCTACGAGCAGTACTTC
CDR3 protein: CACGTYEQYF

D gene: NA
V gene: TRBV5-1
J gene: TRBJ1-4
clone size: NA
CDR3 DNA: TGCGCCAGCAGCATTTACCAAGTCAGGAACGGAAAACTGTTTTTT
CDR3 protein: CASSIYQVRNGKLFF

D gene: TRBD1
V gene: TRBV28
J gene: TRBJ1-2
clone size: NA
CDR3 DNA: TGTGCCAGCAGGTGGCCAGGGGGCTTAGGCTACACCTTC
CDR3 protein: CASRWPGGLGYTF

D gene: NA
V gene: TRBV7-3
J gene: TRBJ2-3
clone size: NA
CDR3 DNA: TGTGCCAGCAGCCTTGGACTAAGCACAGATACGCAGTATTTT
CDR3 protein: CASSLGLSTDTQYF

D gene: TRBD2
V gene: TRBV9
J gene: TRBJ2-5
clone size: NA
CDR3 DNA: TGTGCCAGCAGCGTAGGTGCGCTAGCGGGAGTAGGAGAGACCCAGTACTTC
CDR3 protein: CASSVGALAGVGETQYF

D gene: TRBD2
V gene: TRBV28
J gene: TRBJ2-3
clone size: NA
CDR3 DNA: TGTGCCTCTGAGGTTGGGGGAGGGCCTCAGGATACGCAGTATTTT
CDR3 protein: CASEVGGGPQDTQYF

D gene: TRBD2
V gene: TRBV6-1
J gene: TRBJ2-7
clone size: NA
CDR3 DNA: TGTGCCAGCAGGGAAGCGGGAGTGCCCTACGAGCAGTACTTC
CDR3 protein: CASREAGVPYEQYF

D gene: NA
V gene: TRBV5-1
J gene: TRBJ1-3
clone size: NA
CDR3 DNA: TGCGCCAGCAGCCCGACAGACAGCTCTGGAAACACCATATATTTT
CDR3 protein: CASSPTDSSGNTIYF

D gene: NA
V gene: TRBV19
J gene: TRBJ1-5
clone size: once
CDR3 DNA: TGTGCCAGTAGTATCAGGGTCGGTAATCAGCCCCAGCATTTT
CDR3 protein: CASSIRVGNQPQHF

D gene: TRBD1
V gene: TRBV5-4
J gene: TRBJ1-2
clone size: NA
CDR3 DNA: TGTGCCAGCAGCTACGACAGGGTGGATGGCTACACCTTC
CDR3 protein: CASSYDRVDGYTF

D gene: TRBD2
V gene: TRBV11-2
J gene: TRBJ2-2
clone size: NA
CDR3 DNA: TGTGCCAGCAGCTTATGGCGGGAGTCGGGGGAGCTGTTTTTT
CDR3 protein: CASSLWRESGELFF

D gene: TRBD1
V gene: TRBV5-1
J gene: TRBJ2-7
clone size: NA
CDR3 DNA: TGCGCCAGCAGCCCCCTCGGACAGGGGGGCGAGCAGTACTTC
CDR3 protein: CASSPLGQGGEQYF

D gene: NA
V gene: TRBV5-6
J gene: TRBJ1-5
clone size: few
CDR3 DNA: TGTGCCAGCAGCACAGGCGAGAAGTGGGGAAATCAGCCCCAGCATTTT
CDR3 protein: CASSTGEKWGNQPQHF

D gene: NA
V gene: TRBV30
J gene: TRBJ1-4
clone size: NA
CDR3 DNA: TGTGCCTGGTGGAGGGCAACTAATGAAAAACTGTTTTTT
CDR3 protein: CAWWRATNEKLFF

D gene: TRBD1
V gene: TRBV4-1
J gene: TRBJ1-2
clone size: NA
CDR3 DNA: TGCGCCAGCAGCCAAGAGGACAGGGGGGCCAATGGCTACACCTTC
CDR3 protein: CASSQEDRGANGYTF